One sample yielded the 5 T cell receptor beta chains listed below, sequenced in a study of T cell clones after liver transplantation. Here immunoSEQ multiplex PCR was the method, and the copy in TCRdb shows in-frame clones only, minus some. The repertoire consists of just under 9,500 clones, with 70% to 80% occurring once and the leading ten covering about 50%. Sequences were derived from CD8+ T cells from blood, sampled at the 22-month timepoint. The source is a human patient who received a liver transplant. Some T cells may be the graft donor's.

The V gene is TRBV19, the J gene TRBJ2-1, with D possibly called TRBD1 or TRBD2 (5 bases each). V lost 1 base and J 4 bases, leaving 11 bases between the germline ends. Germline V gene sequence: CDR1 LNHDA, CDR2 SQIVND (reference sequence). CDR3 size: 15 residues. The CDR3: CASSIVREGYNEQFF. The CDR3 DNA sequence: TGTGCCAGTAGTATAGTGCGAGAGGGGTACAATGAGCAGTTCTTC.

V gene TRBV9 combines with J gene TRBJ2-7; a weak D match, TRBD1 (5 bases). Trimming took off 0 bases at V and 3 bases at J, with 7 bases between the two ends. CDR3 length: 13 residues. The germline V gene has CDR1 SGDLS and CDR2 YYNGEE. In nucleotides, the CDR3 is TGTGCCAGCAGCGTAGCAGGGAACTACGAGCAGTACTTC. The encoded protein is CASSVAGNYEQYF. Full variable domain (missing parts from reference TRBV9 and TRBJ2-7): DSGVTQTPKHLITATGQRVTLRCSPRSGDLSVYWYQQSLDQGLQFLIQYYNGEERAKGNILERFSAQQFPDLHSELNLSSLELGDSALYFCASSVAGNYEQYFGPGTRLTVT.

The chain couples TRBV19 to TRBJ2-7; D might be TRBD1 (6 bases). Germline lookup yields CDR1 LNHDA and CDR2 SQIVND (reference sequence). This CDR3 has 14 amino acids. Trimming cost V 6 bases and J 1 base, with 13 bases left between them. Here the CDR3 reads CASSQQGTSYEQYF. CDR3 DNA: TGTGCCAGTAGCCAACAGGGCACGTCCTACGAGCAGTACTTC.

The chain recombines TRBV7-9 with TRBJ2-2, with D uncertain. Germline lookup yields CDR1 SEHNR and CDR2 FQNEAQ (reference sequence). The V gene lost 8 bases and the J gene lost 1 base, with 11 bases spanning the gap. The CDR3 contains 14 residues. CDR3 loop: CASLTDLNTGELFF. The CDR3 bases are TGTGCCAGCCTAACGGACCTGAACACCGGGGAGCTGTTTTTT.

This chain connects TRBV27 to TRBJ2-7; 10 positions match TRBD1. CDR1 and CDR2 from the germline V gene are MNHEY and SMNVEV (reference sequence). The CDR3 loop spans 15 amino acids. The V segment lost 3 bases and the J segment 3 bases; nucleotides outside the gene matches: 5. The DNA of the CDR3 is TGTGCCAGCAGTTTTCCGGGACAGGGGTACTACGAGCAGTACTTC. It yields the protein CASSFPGQGYYEQYF.